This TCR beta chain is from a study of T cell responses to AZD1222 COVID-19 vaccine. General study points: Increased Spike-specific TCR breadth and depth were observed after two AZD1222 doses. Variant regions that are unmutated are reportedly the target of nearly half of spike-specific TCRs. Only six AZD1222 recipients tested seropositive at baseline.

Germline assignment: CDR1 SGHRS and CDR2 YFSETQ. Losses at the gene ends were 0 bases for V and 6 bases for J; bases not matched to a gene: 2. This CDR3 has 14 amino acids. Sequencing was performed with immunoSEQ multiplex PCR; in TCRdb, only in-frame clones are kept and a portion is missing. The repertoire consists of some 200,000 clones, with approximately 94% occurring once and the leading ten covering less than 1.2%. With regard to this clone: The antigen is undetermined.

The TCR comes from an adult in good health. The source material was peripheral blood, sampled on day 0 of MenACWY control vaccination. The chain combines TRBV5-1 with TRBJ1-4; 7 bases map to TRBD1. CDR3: CASSLGGGDEKLFF. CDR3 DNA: TGCGCCAGCAGCTTGGGAGGGGGCGATGAAAAACTGTTTTTT. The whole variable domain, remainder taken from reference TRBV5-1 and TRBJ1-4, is KAGVTQTPRYLIKTRGQQVTLSCSPISGHRSVSWYQQTPGQGLQFLFEYFSETQRNKGNFPGRFSGRQFSNSRSEMNVSTLELGDSALYLCASSLGGGDEKLFFGSGTQLSVL.